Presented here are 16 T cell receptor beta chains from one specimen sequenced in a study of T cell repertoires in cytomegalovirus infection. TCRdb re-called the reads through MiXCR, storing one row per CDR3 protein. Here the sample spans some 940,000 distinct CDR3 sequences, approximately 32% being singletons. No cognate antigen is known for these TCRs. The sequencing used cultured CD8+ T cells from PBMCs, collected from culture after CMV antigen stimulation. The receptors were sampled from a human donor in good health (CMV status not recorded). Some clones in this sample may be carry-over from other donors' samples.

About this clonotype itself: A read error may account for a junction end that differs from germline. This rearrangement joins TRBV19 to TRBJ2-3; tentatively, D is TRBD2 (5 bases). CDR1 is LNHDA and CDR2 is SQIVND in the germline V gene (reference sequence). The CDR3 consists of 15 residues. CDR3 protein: CTSSMGMRATDTQYF. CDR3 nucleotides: TGTACCAGTAGTATGGGGATGAGGGCCACAGATACGCAGTATTTT.

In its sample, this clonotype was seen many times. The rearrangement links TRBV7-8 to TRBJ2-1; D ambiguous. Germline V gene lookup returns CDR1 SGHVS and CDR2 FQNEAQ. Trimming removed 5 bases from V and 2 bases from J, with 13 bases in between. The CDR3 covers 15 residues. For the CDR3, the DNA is TGTGCCAGCAGCCCCGGCAGGTACCCCTACAATGAGCAGTTCTTC. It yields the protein CASSPGRYPYNEQFF. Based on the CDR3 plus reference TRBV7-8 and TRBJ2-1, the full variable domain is GAGVSQSPRYKVAKRGQDVALRCDPISGHVSLFWYQQALGQGPEFLTYFQNEAQLDKSGLPSDRFFAERPEGSVSTLKIQRTQQEDSAVYLCASSPGRYPYNEQFFGPGTRLTVL.

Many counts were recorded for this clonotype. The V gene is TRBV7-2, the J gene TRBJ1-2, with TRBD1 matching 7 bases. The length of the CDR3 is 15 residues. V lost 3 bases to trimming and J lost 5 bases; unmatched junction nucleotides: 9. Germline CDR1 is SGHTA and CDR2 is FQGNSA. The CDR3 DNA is TGTGCCAGCAGCTTCAACAGGGGAGTGCTATATGGCTACACCTTC. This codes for CASSFNRGVLYGYTF.

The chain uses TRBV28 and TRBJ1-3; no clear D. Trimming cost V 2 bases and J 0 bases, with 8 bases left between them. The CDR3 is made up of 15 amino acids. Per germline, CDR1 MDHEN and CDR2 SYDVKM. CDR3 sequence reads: CASSLNLHSGNTIYF. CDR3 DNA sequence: TGTGCCAGCAGTTTAAATCTACACTCTGGAAACACCATATATTTT.

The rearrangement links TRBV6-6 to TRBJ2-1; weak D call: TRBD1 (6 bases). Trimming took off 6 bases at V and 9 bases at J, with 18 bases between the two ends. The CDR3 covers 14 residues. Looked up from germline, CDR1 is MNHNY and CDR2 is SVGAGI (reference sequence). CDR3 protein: CASRTPGHFGEQFF. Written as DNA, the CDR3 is TGTGCCAGCAGGACCCCGGGACATTTCGGTGAGCAGTTCTTC.

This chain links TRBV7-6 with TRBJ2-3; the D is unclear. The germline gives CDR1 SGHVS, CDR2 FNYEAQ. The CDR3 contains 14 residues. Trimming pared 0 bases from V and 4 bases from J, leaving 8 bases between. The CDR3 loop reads CASSLAPSPDTQYF. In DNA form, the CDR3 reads TGTGCCAGCAGCTTAGCACCCTCCCCAGATACGCAGTATTTT.

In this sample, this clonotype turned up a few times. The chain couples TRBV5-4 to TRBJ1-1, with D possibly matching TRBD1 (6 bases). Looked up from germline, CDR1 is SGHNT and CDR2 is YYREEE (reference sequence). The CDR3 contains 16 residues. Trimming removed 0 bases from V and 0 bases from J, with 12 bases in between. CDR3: CASSLGFAGVNTEAFF. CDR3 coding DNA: TGTGCCAGCAGCTTGGGGTTCGCAGGGGTGAACACTGAAGCTTTCTTT.

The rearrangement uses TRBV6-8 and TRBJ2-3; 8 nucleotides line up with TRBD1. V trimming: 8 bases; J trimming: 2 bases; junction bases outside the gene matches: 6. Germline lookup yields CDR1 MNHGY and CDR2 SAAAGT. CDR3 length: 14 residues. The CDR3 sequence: CASSGGPFTDTQYF. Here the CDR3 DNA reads TGTGCCAGCTCAGGGGGCCCCTTCACAGATACGCAGTATTTT.

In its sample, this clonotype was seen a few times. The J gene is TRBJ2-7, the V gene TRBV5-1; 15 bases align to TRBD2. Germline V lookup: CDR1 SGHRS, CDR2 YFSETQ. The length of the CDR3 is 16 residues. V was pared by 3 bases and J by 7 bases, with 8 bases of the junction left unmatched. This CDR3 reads CASSWTSGGVLDEQYV. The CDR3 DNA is TGCGCCAGCAGCTGGACTAGCGGGGGGGTTCTAGATGAGCAGTACGTC.

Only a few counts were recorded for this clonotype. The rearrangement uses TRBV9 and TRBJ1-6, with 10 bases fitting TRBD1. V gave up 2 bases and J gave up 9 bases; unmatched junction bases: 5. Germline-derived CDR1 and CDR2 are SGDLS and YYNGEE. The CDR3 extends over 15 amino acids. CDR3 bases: TGTGCCAGCAGCGTCTCGACAGGGGGCGGTTCACCCCTCCACTTT. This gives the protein CASSVSTGGGSPLHF.

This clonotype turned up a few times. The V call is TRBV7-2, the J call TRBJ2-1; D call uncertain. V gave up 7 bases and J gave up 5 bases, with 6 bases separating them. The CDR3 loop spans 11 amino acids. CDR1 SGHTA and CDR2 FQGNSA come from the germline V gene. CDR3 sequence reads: CASIEHNEQFF. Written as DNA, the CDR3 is TGTGCCAGCATCGAACACAATGAGCAGTTCTTC.

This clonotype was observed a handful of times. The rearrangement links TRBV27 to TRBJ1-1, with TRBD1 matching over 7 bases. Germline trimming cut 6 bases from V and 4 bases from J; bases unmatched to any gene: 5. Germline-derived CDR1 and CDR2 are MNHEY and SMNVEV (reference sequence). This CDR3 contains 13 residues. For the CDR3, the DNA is TGTGCCAGCAGGCCAGGGGGACCCACTGAAGCTTTCTTT. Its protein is CASRPGGPTEAFF.

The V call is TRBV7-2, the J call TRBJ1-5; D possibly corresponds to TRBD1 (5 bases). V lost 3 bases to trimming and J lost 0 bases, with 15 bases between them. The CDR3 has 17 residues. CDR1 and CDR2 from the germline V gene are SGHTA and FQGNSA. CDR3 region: CASSFAEGRYSNQPQHF. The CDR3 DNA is TGTGCCAGCAGCTTTGCTGAGGGGCGTTATAGCAATCAGCCCCAGCATTTT.

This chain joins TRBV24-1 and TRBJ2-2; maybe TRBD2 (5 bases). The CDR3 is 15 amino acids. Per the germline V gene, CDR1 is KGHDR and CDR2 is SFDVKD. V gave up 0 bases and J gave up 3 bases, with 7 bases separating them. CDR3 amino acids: CATSDLGLYTGELFF. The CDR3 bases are TGTGCCACCAGTGATTTGGGACTCTACACCGGGGAGCTGTTTTTT.

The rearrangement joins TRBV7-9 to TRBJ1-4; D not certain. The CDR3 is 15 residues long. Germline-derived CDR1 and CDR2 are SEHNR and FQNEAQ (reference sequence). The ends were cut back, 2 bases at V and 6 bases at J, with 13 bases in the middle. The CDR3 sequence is CASSLSLSPDEKLFF. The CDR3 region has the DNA TGTGCCAGCAGCTTATCCCTCTCGCCGGATGAAAAACTGTTTTTT.

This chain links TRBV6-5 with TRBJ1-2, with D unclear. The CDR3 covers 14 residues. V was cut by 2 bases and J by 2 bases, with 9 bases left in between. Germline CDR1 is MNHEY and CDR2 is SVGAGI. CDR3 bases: TGTGCCAGCAGTTACAGGGCAGTAAACTATGGCTACACCTTC. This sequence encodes CASSYRAVNYGYTF.